A selection of T cell receptor beta chains follows, all from one sample in a study of blood T cell repertoires in COVID-19. The assay was immunoSEQ multiplex PCR, and TCRdb's table has in-frame clones only and misses some. The sample records 200,000 to 250,000 clones, roughly 80% being singletons. The specimen was peripheral blood. The receptor source for this set is a woman between 18 and 29 years old with acute or convalescent COVID-19. The CDR3 runs from the conserved cysteine through the conserved F or W. A D gene is named only where the DNA matches it firmly. The listing skips clone size in some rows; elsewhere it reads once, few, many or a size class.

D gene	V gene	J gene	clone size	CDR3 DNA	CDR3 protein
TRBD1	TRBV6-6	TRBJ2-2	-	TGTGCCAGCAGGGGACAGGGTGACACCGGGGAGCTGTTTTTT	CASRGQGDTGELFF
-	TRBV6-2/TRBV6-3	TRBJ2-1	few	TGTGCCAGCAGTTACGGGCGCAATGAGCAGTTCTTC	CASSYGRNEQFF
-	TRBV12-3/TRBV12-4	TRBJ2-7	-	TGTGCCAGCAGTTGGGGGGACCCCTACGAGCAGTACTTC	CASSWGDPYEQYF
-	TRBV12-3/TRBV12-4	TRBJ1-5	-	TGTGCCAGCAGAAGAACAGGGAATCAGCCCCAGCATTTT	CASRRTGNQPQHF
TRBD1	TRBV18	TRBJ1-2	-	TGTGCCAGCTCACCACAGGGGGCTACAGTTAACTATGGCTACACCTTC	CASSPQGATVNYGYTF
-	TRBV7-2	TRBJ2-6	few	TGTGCCAGCAGCTTAGCCCGAGGTGGGGCCAACGTCCTGACTTTC	CASSLARGGANVLTF
-	TRBV19	TRBJ1-3	-	TGTGCCAGTAGTAGACAGACTGCGTCCCTCTCTGGAAACACCATATATTTT	CASSRQTASLSGNTIYF
TRBD1	TRBV18	TRBJ1-5	-	TGTGCCAGCTCACCAACCGGGACAGCGTGGCAGCCCCAGCATTTT	CASSPTGTAWQPQHF
TRBD1	TRBV6-2/TRBV6-3	TRBJ1-6	-	TGTGCCAGCAGTTACCTCAGACAGGGTCATTCACCCCTCCACTTT	CASSYLRQGHSPLHF
-	TRBV30	TRBJ2-7	-	TGTGCCTGGCGGGGGATCTCCTACGAGCAGTACTTC	CAWRGISYEQYF
-	TRBV27	TRBJ2-7	-	TGTGCCAGCCAAACTAGTAATTCTGACGAGCAGTACTTC	CASQTSNSDEQYF
TRBD1	TRBV6-5	TRBJ1-5	-	TGTGCCAGCAGACGACAGGGGAATCAGCCCCAGCATTTT	CASRRQGNQPQHF
-	TRBV28	TRBJ2-3	-	TGTGCCAGCAGTTTGGAGGGAACAGATACGCAGTATTTT	CASSLEGTDTQYF
TRBD2	TRBV18	TRBJ2-5	-	TGTGCCAGCTCATTTTCCGGGACTAGCGGACAAGAGACCCAGTACTTC	CASSFSGTSGQETQYF
-	TRBV9	TRBJ2-1	-	TGTGCCAGCAGCGTAGGAGGAGCGGAACCCGACAATGAGCAGTTCTTC	CASSVGGAEPDNEQFF
-	TRBV6-4	TRBJ2-3	few	TGTGCCAGCAGTGAACGGGGTCGGGCAGATACGCAGTATTTT	CASSERGRADTQYF
TRBD2	TRBV7-2	TRBJ2-7	-	TGTGCCAGCAGCCCCCGGACTAGCGGGATACCCCCCTACGAGCAGTACTTC	CASSPRTSGIPPYEQYF
-	TRBV7-2	TRBJ2-1	-	TGTGCCAGCAGCTTAGCGGCAGCGGCCTCCTACAATGAGCAGTTCTTC	CASSLAAAASYNEQFF
TRBD1	TRBV5-1	TRBJ1-3	-	TGCGCCAGCAGGGGACAGACTGGAAACACCATATATTTT	CASRGQTGNTIYF
-	TRBV28	TRBJ2-7	-	TGTGCCAGCAACCACCTGGCGGCTAGTAGCTACGAGCAGTACTTC	CASNHLAASSYEQYF
TRBD2	TRBV19	TRBJ2-7	-	TGTGCCAGTGGGACTAGCGGGACCAACGAGCAGTACTTC	CASGTSGTNEQYF
TRBD1	TRBV18	TRBJ1-2	once	TGTGCCAGCTCACCAATGGACAGGGAGTATGGCTACACCTTC	CASSPMDREYGYTF
-	TRBV10-3	TRBJ1-1	-	TGTGCCATCAGGGACAGCCTGAACACTGAAGCTTTCTTT	CAIRDSLNTEAFF
TRBD2	TRBV27	TRBJ2-1	-	TGTGCCACTTCTAGCGGACTGCTATACAATGAGCAGTTCTTC	CATSSGLLYNEQFF
-	TRBV7-2	TRBJ2-1	-	TGTGCCAGCAGATTGACAGGGGTTTTTGGCGGGAGGGCCTCTGATGAGCAGTTCTTC	CASRLTGVFGGRASDEQFF
TRBD1	TRBV2	TRBJ1-2	-	TGTGCCAGCAGCTTACAGGGGTTGAGTGGCTACACCTTC	CASSLQGLSGYTF
-	TRBV27	TRBJ1-2	-	TGTGCCAGCAGCCAGGTCCCGTCGGGCGGGTATGGCTACACCTTC	CASSQVPSGGYGYTF
TRBD2	TRBV4-3	TRBJ2-1	-	TGCGCCAGCAGCTCGGGACTAGCGCTTTTCCATGAGCAGTTCTTC	CASSSGLALFHEQFF
-	TRBV19	TRBJ1-5	-	TGTGCCAGTAGGGATGGGCTAATGGGCAATCAGCCCCAGCATTTT	CASRDGLMGNQPQHF
TRBD2	TRBV6-2/TRBV6-3	TRBJ2-1	-	TGTGCCAGCAGTCCCGGGACTAGCGGGTCTCGGGTCTTC	CASSPGTSGSRVF
TRBD2	TRBV12-5	TRBJ2-3	-	TGTGCTAGTTCCTCTAGCGGGACAGATACGCAGTATTTT	CASSSSGTDTQYF
-	TRBV29-1	TRBJ1-1	-	TGCAGCGTTGAGGCGGATAACACTGAAGCTTTCTTT	CSVEADNTEAFF
TRBD1	TRBV6-2/TRBV6-3	TRBJ1-1	-	TGTGCCAGCAGTTACCCGGGGGACAGCCGAGGAAACACTGAAGCTTTCTTT	CASSYPGDSRGNTEAFF
TRBD1	TRBV7-2	TRBJ1-6	-	TGTGCCAGCAGATCATCTACAGGGGCGGTAGACTCACCGCCACCCCTCCACTTT	CASRSSTGAVDSPPPLHF
-	TRBV19	TRBJ2-3	-	TGTGCCACTTACGAGGGGGAATTGACAGATACGCAGTATTTT	CATYEGELTDTQYF
TRBD1	TRBV6-5	TRBJ1-1	-	TGTGCCAGCAAAGGACAGGGAACGGTTGGAGCTTTCTTT	CASKGQGTVGAFF
TRBD2	TRBV6-5	TRBJ2-7	-	TGTGCCATAGTGGGGGGGGTCTACGAGCAGTACTTC	CAIVGGVYEQYF
TRBD2	TRBV2	TRBJ2-7	once	TGTGCCAGCAGTGAAGACGGGGGGGCTCCCTACGAGCAGTACTTC	CASSEDGGAPYEQYF
-	TRBV4-1	TRBJ2-2	-	TGCGCCAGCAGCCAAGATGGCAGATACACCGGGGAGCTGTTTTTT	CASSQDGRYTGELFF
TRBD2	TRBV6-5	TRBJ2-7	-	TGTGCCAGCAGTTACAGCGGGAGGGCCCACGAGCAGTACTTC	CASSYSGRAHEQYF
-	TRBV10-3	TRBJ2-1	-	TGTGCCATCGGAACTAGCTTCGGTGAGCAGTTCTTC	CAIGTSFGEQFF
-	TRBV28	TRBJ1-5	-	TGTGCCAGCAGTCCCATGGGACTTTATAGCAATCAGCCCCAGCATTTT	CASSPMGLYSNQPQHF
TRBD1	TRBV5-6	TRBJ2-2	-	TGTGCCAGCAGCTCCGACAGGGGACTCTTTTCTTCCGGGGAGCTGTTTTTT	CASSSDRGLFSSGELFF
TRBD1	TRBV25-1	TRBJ2-7	-	TGTGCCAGCAAGGGGGCCTTGGGGGAGCAGTACTTC	CASKGALGEQYF
TRBD2	TRBV7-3	TRBJ2-3	once	TGTGCCAGCAGCCGACTAGCGCTGGGCACAGATACGCAGTATTTT	CASSRLALGTDTQYF
-	TRBV18	TRBJ1-2	-	TGTGCCAGCTCACCTCGTAGGGAGGATGGCTACACCTTC	CASSPRREDGYTF
-	TRBV11-3	TRBJ1-1	-	TGTGCCAGCAGCAATCGGGGAAGCACTGAAGCTTTCTTT	CASSNRGSTEAFF
-	TRBV29-1	TRBJ2-3	once	TGCAGCGTTGAACAGGGTGGTGGCACAGATACGCAGTATTTT	CSVEQGGGTDTQYF
TRBD2	TRBV5-4	TRBJ2-1	-	TGTGCCAGCAGTAACACCCGGGACTACGGACTTAACAATGAGCAGTTCTTC	CASSNTRDYGLNNEQFF
-	TRBV5-4	TRBJ2-7	-	TGTGCCACCTCCGGTTTATACGAGCAGTACTTC	CATSGLYEQYF
-	TRBV5-1	TRBJ1-1	-	TGCGCCAGCAGCTTGGTGCCGGGGAACACTGAAGCTTTCTTT	CASSLVPGNTEAFF
-	TRBV6-6	TRBJ2-2	-	TGTGCCAGCAGTTACGTGGCCGTTCGCACCGGGGAGCTGTTTTTT	CASSYVAVRTGELFF
TRBD1	TRBV27	TRBJ1-1	-	TGTGCCAGCAGTTTACAGGGGGTAAGCGCTGAAGCTTTCTTT	CASSLQGVSAEAFF
-	TRBV19	TRBJ1-3	-	TGTGCCAGTAGCCTCCAGCCCGGGACTGGAAACACCATATATTTT	CASSLQPGTGNTIYF
-	TRBV29-1	TRBJ1-4	-	TGCAGCGTTGAAGATGATGGGGGGGCCCTGTTTTTT	CSVEDDGGALFF
TRBD1	TRBV5-5	TRBJ1-3	-	TGTGCCAGCAGCGGGGGGACAGGGGGCGAGAGAAACACCATATATTTT	CASSGGTGGERNTIYF
-	TRBV6-5	TRBJ2-1	-	TGTGCCACCGAACCGGGAGTCAATAATGAGCAGTTCTTC	CATEPGVNNEQFF
TRBD2	TRBV7-8	TRBJ2-7	-	TGTGCCAGCAGCCTCTGGACTAGCGGGAGCTACGAGCAGTACTTC	CASSLWTSGSYEQYF
TRBD1	TRBV2	TRBJ2-4	-	TGTGCCAGCAGTGAAGGACAGGGGTCAGCCAAAAACATTCAGTACTTC	CASSEGQGSAKNIQYF
TRBD1	TRBV4-3	TRBJ2-7	-	TGCGCCAGCAGCCAAGCAGGCAGGGGGAGCTCCTACGAGCAGTACTTC	CASSQAGRGSSYEQYF